The 11 T cell receptor beta chains in this list originate from one sample, sequenced in a study of shared clonotypes between healthy human individuals. Produced via immunoSEQ multiplex PCR; TCRdb's table is partial and in-frame only. The sample yields fewer than 1.6 million clones, 98% seen once. What was sequenced was naive CD4+ T cells sorted from blood. Described subset: CD45RA+ positively selected. Source of these receptors: a young man in good health.

The chain uses TRBV15 and TRBJ2-7; D remains ambiguous. V was shortened by 1 base and J by 0 bases, with 10 bases between the two germline ends. The CDR3 is 15 amino acids. Germline assignment: CDR1 LNHNV and CDR2 YYDKDF (reference sequence). CDR3 coding DNA: TGTGCCACCAGCAGAGTGCTGGACCGCTCCTACGAGCAGTACTTC. Translating gives CATSRVLDRSYEQYF. The whole variable domain, remainder taken from reference TRBV15 and TRBJ2-7, is DAMVIQNPRYQVTQFGKPVTLSCSQTLNHNVMYWYQQKSSQAPKLLFHYYDKDFNNEADTPDNFQSRRPNTSFCFLDIRSPGLGDTAMYLCATSRVLDRSYEQYFGPGTRLTVT.

The chain recombines TRBV11-2 with TRBJ2-7, with 10 bases aligning to TRBD1. This CDR3 region has 15 residues. The V gene end was trimmed by 3 bases and the J gene end by 4 bases; junction bases not matched to a gene: 6. Germline V gives CDR1 SGHAT, CDR2 FQNNGV. CDR3 bases: TGTGCCAGCAGCTTTGACAGGGGGCGCCGGTACGAGCAGTACTTC. This codes for CASSFDRGRRYEQYF.

The rearrangement joins TRBV27 to TRBJ2-1, with D unclear. Germline CDR1 and CDR2: MNHEY and SMNVEV (reference sequence). The CDR3 is 16 residues long. Deletions cut 5 bases from V and 4 bases from J, with 18 bases between. DNA of the CDR3: TGTGCCAGCAGTACTGATACTTTTGGGTTTTACAATGAGCAGTTCTTC. This translates into CASSTDTFGFYNEQFF.

The chain employs TRBV27 and TRBJ2-1; 9 nucleotides line up with TRBD2. The CDR3 extends over 15 amino acids. From germline, CDR1 is MNHEY and CDR2 SMNVEV (reference sequence). The V segment lost 2 bases and the J segment 4 bases; nucleotides outside the gene matches: 3. DNA for the CDR3: TGTGCCAGCAGTTTAAAAGCGGGAGGTTACAATGAGCAGTTCTTC. Protein: CASSLKAGGYNEQFF.

The rearrangement joins TRBV28 to TRBJ2-3; possible D gene TRBD1, 5 bases. This CDR3 is built from 13 residues. Germline V lookup: CDR1 MDHEN, CDR2 SYDVKM. Trimming removed 7 bases at V and 5 bases at J, with 13 bases between. The CDR3 coding sequence is TGTGCCAGCAAGGGGCCGGCGAGAGATACGCAGTATTTT. Protein product: CASKGPARDTQYF.

The rearrangement links TRBV4-1 to TRBJ2-7; 12 positions agree with TRBD1. The germline V gene has CDR1 MGHRA and CDR2 YSYEKL. With V trimmed by 3 bases and J by 7 bases, 13 bases remained unmatched. CDR3 length equals 17 residues. CDR3 in amino acids: CASSHLHTGTGGGEQYF. The DNA for the CDR3 is TGCGCCAGCAGCCACCTCCATACCGGGACAGGGGGCGGTGAGCAGTACTTC.

This chain joins TRBV6-5 and TRBJ1-2, with D unclear. Germline V gene lookup returns CDR1 MNHEY and CDR2 SVGAGI. CDR3 length: 15 residues. Trimming took 2 bases from V and 4 from J, leaving 14 bases between them. In nucleotides, the CDR3 is TGTGCCAGCAGTTACAATGGGCAGGAGACCTATGGCTACACCTTC. Translated, it gives CASSYNGQETYGYTF.

The chain employs TRBV7-3 and TRBJ1-2, with D possibly matching TRBD1 (5 bases). Germline V lookup: CDR1 SGHTA, CDR2 FQGTGA. The CDR3 has 13 residues. Trimming pared 5 bases from V and 2 bases from J, leaving 9 bases between. The CDR3 loop is CASSRDGNYGYTF. Written as DNA, the CDR3 is TGTGCCAGCAGCCGGGACGGCAACTATGGCTACACCTTC.

The chain couples TRBV9 to TRBJ2-1; 14 bases fit TRBD2. The CDR3 is 18 amino acids. From germline, CDR1 is SGDLS and CDR2 YYNGEE. V was pared by 4 bases and J by 1 base, with 7 bases of the junction left unmatched. This chain's CDR3 is CASSPGTSGSFSYNEQFF. CDR3 bases: TGTGCCAGCAGCCCAGGGACTAGCGGGAGTTTTTCCTACAATGAGCAGTTCTTC.

V is TRBV18 and J is TRBJ1-1; D is possibly TRBD1 (5 bases). Per the germline V gene, CDR1 is KGHSH and CDR2 is LQKENI. Deletions cut 2 bases from V and 1 base from J, with 20 bases between. CDR3 length equals 18 residues. The DNA for the CDR3 is TGTGCCAGCTCACCATCGGCCAGGGAAGGTCATCGGAACACTGAAGCTTTCTTT. Translating it yields CASSPSAREGHRNTEAFF.

V and J are TRBV7-8 and TRBJ2-1; D ambiguous. Trimming took off 5 bases at V and 7 bases at J, with 6 bases between the two ends. Germline V lookup: CDR1 SGHVS, CDR2 FQNEAQ. The CDR3 sequence is 11 residues long. CDR3 loop: CASSPKNEQFF. The CDR3 DNA sequence: TGTGCCAGCAGCCCCAAGAATGAGCAGTTCTTC.